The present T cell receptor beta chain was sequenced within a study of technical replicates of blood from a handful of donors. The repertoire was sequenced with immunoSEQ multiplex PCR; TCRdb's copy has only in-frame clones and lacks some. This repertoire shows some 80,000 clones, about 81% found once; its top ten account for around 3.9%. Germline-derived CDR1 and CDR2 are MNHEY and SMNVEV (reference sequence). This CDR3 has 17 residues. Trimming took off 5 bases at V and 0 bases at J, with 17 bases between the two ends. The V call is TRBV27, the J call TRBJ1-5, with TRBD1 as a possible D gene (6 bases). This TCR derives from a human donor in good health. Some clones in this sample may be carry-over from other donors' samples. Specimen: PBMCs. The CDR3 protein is CASSLTGTLYSNQPQHF. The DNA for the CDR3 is TGTGCCAGCAGTCTCACCGGGACACTTTATAGCAATCAGCCCCAGCATTTT.